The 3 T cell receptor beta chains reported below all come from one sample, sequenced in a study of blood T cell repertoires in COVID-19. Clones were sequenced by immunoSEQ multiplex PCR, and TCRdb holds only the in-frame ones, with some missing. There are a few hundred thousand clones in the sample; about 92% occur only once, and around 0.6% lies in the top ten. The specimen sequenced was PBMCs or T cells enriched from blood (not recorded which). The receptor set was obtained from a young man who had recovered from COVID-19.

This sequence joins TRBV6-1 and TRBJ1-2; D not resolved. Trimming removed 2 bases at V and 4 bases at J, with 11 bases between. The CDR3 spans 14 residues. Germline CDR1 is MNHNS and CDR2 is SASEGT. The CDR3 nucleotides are TGTGCCAGCAGTGAATCGGCGGTGGGCTATGGCTACACCTTC. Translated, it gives CASSESAVGYGYTF.

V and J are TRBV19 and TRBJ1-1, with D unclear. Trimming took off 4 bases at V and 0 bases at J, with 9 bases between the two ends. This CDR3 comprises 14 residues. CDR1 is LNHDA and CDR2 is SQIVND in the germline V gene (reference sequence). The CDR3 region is CASSRANMNTEAFF. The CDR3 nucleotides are TGTGCCAGTAGTAGGGCCAACATGAACACTGAAGCTTTCTTT.

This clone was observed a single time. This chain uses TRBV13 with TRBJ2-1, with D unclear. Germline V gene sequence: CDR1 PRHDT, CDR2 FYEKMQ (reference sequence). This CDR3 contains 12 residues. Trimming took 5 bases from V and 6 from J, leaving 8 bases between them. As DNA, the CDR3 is TGTGCCAGCAGCGCCACAAGCAATGAGCAGTTCTTC. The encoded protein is CASSATSNEQFF.